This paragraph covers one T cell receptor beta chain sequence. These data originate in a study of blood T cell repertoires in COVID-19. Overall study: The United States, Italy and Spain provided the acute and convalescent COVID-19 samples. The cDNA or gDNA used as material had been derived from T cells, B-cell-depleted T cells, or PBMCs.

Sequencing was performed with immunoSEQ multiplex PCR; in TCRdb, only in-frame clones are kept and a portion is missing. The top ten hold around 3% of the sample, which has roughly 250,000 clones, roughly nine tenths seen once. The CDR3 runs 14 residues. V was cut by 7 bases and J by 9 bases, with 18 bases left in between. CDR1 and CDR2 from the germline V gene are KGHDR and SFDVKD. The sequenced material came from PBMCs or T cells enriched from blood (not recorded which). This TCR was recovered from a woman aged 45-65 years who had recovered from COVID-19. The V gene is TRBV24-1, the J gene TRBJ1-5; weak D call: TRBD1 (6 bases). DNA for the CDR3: TGTGCCACCAGGTCGGGACACCGTTTGCGGCCCCAGCATTTT. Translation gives CATRSGHRLRPQHF.